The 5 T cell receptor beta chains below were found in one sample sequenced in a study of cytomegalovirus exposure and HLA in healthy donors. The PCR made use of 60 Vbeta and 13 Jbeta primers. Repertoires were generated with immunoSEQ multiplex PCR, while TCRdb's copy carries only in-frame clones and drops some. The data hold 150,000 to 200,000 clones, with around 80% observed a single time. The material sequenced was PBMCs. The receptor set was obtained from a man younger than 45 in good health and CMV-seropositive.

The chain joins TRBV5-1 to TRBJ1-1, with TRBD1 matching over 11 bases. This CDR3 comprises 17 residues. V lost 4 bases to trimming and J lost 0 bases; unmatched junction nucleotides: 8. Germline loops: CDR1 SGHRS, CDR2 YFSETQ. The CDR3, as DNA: TGCGCCAGCAGCCTGGAAGGACAGGGGGCGGTGAACACTGAAGCTTTCTTT. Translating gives CASSLEGQGAVNTEAFF. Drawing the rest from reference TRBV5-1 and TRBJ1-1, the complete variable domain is KAGVTQTPRYLIKTRGQQVTLSCSPISGHRSVSWYQQTPGQGLQFLFEYFSETQRNKGNFPGRFSGRQFSNSRSEMNVSTLELGDSALYLCASSLEGQGAVNTEAFFGQGTRLTVV.

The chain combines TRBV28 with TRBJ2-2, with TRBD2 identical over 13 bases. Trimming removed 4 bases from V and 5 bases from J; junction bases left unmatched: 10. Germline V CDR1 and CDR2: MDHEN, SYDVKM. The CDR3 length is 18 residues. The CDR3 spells CASSWAGLAGVRTGELFF. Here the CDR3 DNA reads TGTGCCAGCAGTTGGGCAGGACTAGCGGGAGTAAGGACCGGGGAGCTGTTTTTT.

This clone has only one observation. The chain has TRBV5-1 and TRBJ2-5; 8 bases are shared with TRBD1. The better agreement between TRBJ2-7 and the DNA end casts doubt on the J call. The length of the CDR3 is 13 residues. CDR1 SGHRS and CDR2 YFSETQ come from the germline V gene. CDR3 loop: CASSGQGPYEQYF. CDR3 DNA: TGCGCCAGCAGCGGACAGGGTCCCTACGAGCAGTACTTC.

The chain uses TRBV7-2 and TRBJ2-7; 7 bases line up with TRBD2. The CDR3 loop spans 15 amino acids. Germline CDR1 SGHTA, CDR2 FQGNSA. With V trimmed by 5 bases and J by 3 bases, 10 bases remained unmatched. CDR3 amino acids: CASSRLPRGSYEQYF. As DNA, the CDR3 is TGTGCCAGCAGCCGCCTTCCCCGCGGGAGCTACGAGCAGTACTTC.

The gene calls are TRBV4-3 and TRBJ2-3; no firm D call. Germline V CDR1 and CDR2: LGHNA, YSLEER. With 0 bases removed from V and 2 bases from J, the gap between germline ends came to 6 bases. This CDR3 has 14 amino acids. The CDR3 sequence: CASSQDRFTDTQYF. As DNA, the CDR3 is TGCGCCAGCAGCCAAGATAGATTCACAGATACGCAGTATTTT.